Following are 4 T cell receptor beta chains from one sample sequenced in a study of cytomegalovirus exposure and HLA in healthy donors. The PCR was carried out with 60 Vbeta primers and 13 Jbeta primers. Generated by immunoSEQ multiplex PCR, the TCRdb table keeps only in-frame clones and is missing some. The sample consists of about 200,000 clones, more than 65% of them appearing once. Sequencing was carried out using PBMCs. The receptors come from a man aged 45 to 65 in good health and CMV-seronegative.

The DNA for the CDR3 is TGTGCCAGCTCAAACGTCGGGGGTGGCATTCAGTACTTC. Protein product: CASSNVGGGIQYF. The chain carries TRBV18 and TRBJ2-4; D might be TRBD2 (6 bases). The CDR3 runs 13 residues. Germline assignment: CDR1 KGHSH and CDR2 LQKENI. Trimming pared 5 bases from V and 9 bases from J, leaving 14 bases between.

The chain has TRBV29-1 and TRBJ1-1; TRBD1 might be the D (5 bases). This CDR3 region has 12 residues. CDR1 is SQVTM, CDR2 ANQGSEA, per germline. Trimming left V 5 bases short and J 3 bases short, with 10 bases between. The CDR3 loop reads CSVKRGDTEAFF. The DNA of the CDR3 is TGCAGCGTTAAACGGGGGGACACTGAAGCTTTCTTT.

CDR3 loop: CASSLALGLARTNEQFF. The CDR3 DNA reads TGCGCCAGCAGCTTGGCCTTAGGACTAGCGAGAACCAATGAGCAGTTCTTC. The gene calls are TRBV5-1 and TRBJ2-1, with 9 nucleotides matching TRBD2. CDR3 length: 17 amino acids. V shed 0 bases and J 6 bases; nucleotides not matched to a gene: 10. Looked up from germline, CDR1 is SGHRS and CDR2 is YFSETQ.

The CDR3 coding sequence is TGTGCCAGCAAGCGGAGGACTCAAGACACCGGGGAGCTGTTTTTT. It yields the protein CASKRRTQDTGELFF. V and J are TRBV27 and TRBJ2-2; TRBD2 is a possible D gene (5 bases). The germline V gene has CDR1 MNHEY and CDR2 SMNVEV (reference sequence). The V end was cut by 7 bases, the J end by 3 bases, with 15 bases between. The CDR3 runs to 15 residues.